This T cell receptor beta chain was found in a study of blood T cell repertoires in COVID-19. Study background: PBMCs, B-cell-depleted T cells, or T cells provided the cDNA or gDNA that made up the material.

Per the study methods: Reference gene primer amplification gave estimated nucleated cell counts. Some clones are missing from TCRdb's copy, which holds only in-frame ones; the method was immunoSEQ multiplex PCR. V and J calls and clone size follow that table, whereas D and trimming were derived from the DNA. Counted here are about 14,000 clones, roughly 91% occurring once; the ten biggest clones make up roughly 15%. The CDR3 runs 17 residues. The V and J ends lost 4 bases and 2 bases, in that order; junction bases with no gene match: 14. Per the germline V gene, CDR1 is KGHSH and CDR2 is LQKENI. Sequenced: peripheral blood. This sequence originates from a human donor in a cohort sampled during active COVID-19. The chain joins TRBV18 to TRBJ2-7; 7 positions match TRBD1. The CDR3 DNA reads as TGTGCCAGCTCACTAGAAATGTTCCGGACAGGTACCTACGAGCAGTACTTC. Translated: CASSLEMFRTGTYEQYF.